This TCR beta chain was recorded in a study of graft-versus-host responses after intestinal transplantation. Overall study findings and caveats: Recipient-marrow GvH clones were detected, some having first appeared in ileum or blood.

Measured with immunoSEQ multiplex PCR; TCRdb has only the in-frame clones, and not every one. The sample shows about 86,000 clones, 75% to 90% of them seen only once. As concerns this clone: Its antigen is not known.

Germline V CDR1 and CDR2: LNHDA, SQIVND (reference sequence). V was pared by 6 bases and J by 0 bases, with 18 bases between. This CDR3 has 17 amino acids. The TCR comes from a human donor who received an intestinal transplant. This sample comprised unstimulated CD8+ T cells sorted from spleen or lymph node cells, obtained before intestinal transplant. The chain carries TRBV19 and TRBJ1-5; D ambiguous. Here the CDR3 reads CASSSGPGYYSNQPQHF. CDR3 nucleotide sequence: TGTGCCAGTAGCTCAGGTCCAGGATACTATAGCAATCAGCCCCAGCATTTT.